Below, one TCR beta chain is given with its context. This sample was taken from a study of OX40 agonist ivuxolimab in advanced cancers. Only in-frame clones appear in the TCRdb table, and some are missing; sequencing was by immunoSEQ multiplex PCR. The sample lists about 130,000 clones; approximately 90% were seen once. This TCR was recovered from an adult with an advanced solid tumor such as melanoma, head and neck, liver or kidney cancer. Here the sequenced sample was CD4+ or CD8+ T cells sorted from blood, taken in a trial of the OX40 agonist ivuxolimab.

CDR3 in amino acids: CASSQQGAGNTIYF. The CDR3 DNA reads as TGCGCCAGCAGTCAACAGGGGGCTGGAAACACCATATATTTT. The chain is built from TRBV23-1 and TRBJ1-3, with TRBD1 matching over 7 bases. TRBV23-1 is identified as an open reading frame with a role that is uncertain. J was trimmed by 2 bases and V by 2 bases; bases with no gene match: 0. The CDR3 contains 14 residues.